Listed below are T cell receptor beta chains from one sample, sequenced in a study of T cell clones after liver transplantation. Only in-frame clones appear in the TCRdb table, and some are missing; sequencing was by immunoSEQ multiplex PCR. The table lists about 1,300 clones, 38% of them singletons, with around 30% in the top ten. The antigens of these receptors remain unknown. Sequenced: CD4+ T cells from cultured PBMCs. The source is a human patient who received a liver transplant. Part of the T cell pool may stem from the graft donor. Each CDR3 is given with its conserved first and last residue. D genes are given only for firm matches. Size tells how often a clone was seen (once, few, many) or the class of an expanded clone, and some rows leave it out.

v_call	d_call	clone_size	j_call	cdr3_aa	cdr3_nt
TRBV4-1	-	-	TRBJ2-7	CASSQVETGYEQYF	TGCGCCAGCAGCCAAGTTGAGACAGGCTACGAGCAGTACTTC
TRBV5-6	TRBD1	medium-sized	TRBJ2-5	CASSGDRGWETQYF	TGTGCCAGCAGCGGGGACAGGGGATGGGAGACCCAGTACTTC
TRBV13	TRBD2	-	TRBJ2-5	CASSPRLAGGQETQYF	TGTGCCAGCAGCCCACGACTAGCGGGGGGCCAGGAGACCCAGTACTTC
TRBV2	TRBD1	medium-sized	TRBJ2-7	CASSTGTGNYEQYF	TGTGCCAGCAGTACCGGGACAGGGAACTACGAGCAGTACTTC
TRBV18	-	-	TRBJ2-7	CASSPPIQQSEQYF	TGTGCCAGCTCACCACCAATACAACAGAGCGAGCAGTACTTC
TRBV5-4	-	-	TRBJ1-6	CASSQNNSPLHF	TGTGCCAGCAGCCAAAATAATTCACCCCTCCACTTT
TRBV28	-	large	TRBJ2-7	CASSFMDSTYEQYF	TGTGCCAGCAGTTTTATGGACAGCACCTACGAGCAGTACTTC
TRBV11-2	-	-	TRBJ1-2	CASSLWSYGYTF	TGTGCCAGCAGCTTATGGAGCTATGGCTACACCTTC
TRBV30	TRBD1	medium-sized	TRBJ2-1	CASGTGVYNEQFF	TGTGCCTCGGGGACAGGGGTATACAATGAGCAGTTCTTC
TRBV12-5	TRBD2	medium-sized	TRBJ2-5	CASGASGQETQYF	TGTGCTAGTGGGGCTAGCGGCCAAGAGACCCAGTACTTC
TRBV7-8	-	-	TRBJ2-6	CASSLARRGLTGANVLTF	TGTGCCAGCAGCTTAGCGAGAAGGGGACTTACTGGGGCCAACGTCCTGACTTTC
TRBV5-4	-	medium-sized	TRBJ1-1	CASSLQGPMNTEAFF	TGTGCCAGCAGCTTGCAGGGCCCCATGAACACTGAAGCTTTCTTT
TRBV15	-	-	TRBJ2-6	CATSSLSGANVLTF	TGTGCCACCAGCAGTCTATCTGGGGCCAACGTCCTGACTTTC
TRBV9	TRBD2	few	TRBJ2-3	CASSPLAGGGADTQYF	TGTGCCAGCAGCCCACTAGCGGGGGGCGGGGCAGATACGCAGTATTTT
TRBV6-1	-	once	TRBJ1-2	CASSQDIPRYYGYTF	TGTGCCAGCAGTCAGGACATCCCGAGGTACTATGGCTACACCTTC
TRBV2	TRBD1	-	TRBJ1-5	CASSVNRGSNQPQHF	TGTGCCAGCAGTGTTAACAGGGGCAGCAATCAGCCCCAGCATTTT
TRBV6-5	-	few	TRBJ2-7	CASSYQTSYEQYF	TGTGCCAGCAGTTACCAAACTAGCTACGAGCAGTACTTC
TRBV9	-	-	TRBJ2-7	CASSVGTPYEQYF	TGTGCCAGCAGCGTAGGGACACCCTACGAGCAGTACTTC
TRBV11-3	-	once	TRBJ2-3	CASSFGGPGVDTQYF	TGTGCCAGCAGCTTCGGGGGGCCGGGGGTAGATACGCAGTATTTT
TRBV14	-	few	TRBJ1-6	CASSQVIRGSPLHF	TGTGCCAGCAGCCAAGTTATTCGGGGATCACCCCTCCACTTT
TRBV2	-	medium-sized	TRBJ1-5	CASSDHRRDSNQPQHF	TGTGCCAGCAGTGATCACCGGCGGGATAGCAATCAGCCCCAGCATTTT
TRBV21-1	-	few	TRBJ2-3	CASSKVDRGRPSRTDTQYF	TGTGCCAGCAGCAAAGTGGACAGGGGGCGACCCTCCCGCACAGATACGCAGTATTTT
TRBV28	-	-	TRBJ1-5	CASSLLGQPQHF	TGTGCCAGCAGTTTACTAGGACAGCCCCAGCATTTT
TRBV28	TRBD1	-	TRBJ2-2	CASSPLWDSTGELFF	TGTGCCAGCAGTCCCCTGTGGGACAGTACCGGGGAGCTGTTTTTT
TRBV28	-	-	TRBJ2-1	CATDRGAGEQFF	TGTGCCACCGACCGGGGGGCAGGTGAGCAGTTCTTC
TRBV30	TRBD1	few	TRBJ1-3	CAWSTGGSGNTIYF	TGTGCCTGGAGTACAGGGGGCTCTGGAAACACCATATATTTT
TRBV6-6	-	medium-sized	TRBJ2-2	CASSWDSNTGELFF	TGTGCCAGCAGCTGGGACTCGAACACCGGGGAGCTGTTTTTT
TRBV6-5	TRBD2	-	TRBJ2-7	CASRDGRRDREQYF	TGTGCCAGCAGAGACGGGAGGAGAGATCGCGAGCAGTACTTC
TRBV5-8	TRBD1	-	TRBJ1-6	CASSAEGAPNSPLHF	TGTGCCAGCAGCGCGGAGGGGGCCCCCAATTCACCCCTCCACTTT
TRBV7-7	-	-	TRBJ2-1	CASSLGEQNEQFF	TGTGCTAGCAGCTTAGGGGAGCAGAATGAGCAGTTCTTC
TRBV6-5	-	-	TRBJ1-4	CASSYGGRYNEKLFF	TGTGCCAGCAGTTACGGCGGGCGTTACAATGAAAAACTGTTTTTT